These 12 T cell receptor beta chains share one sample of origin, sequenced in a study of blood T cells in healthy people across ages. Next came a second PCR, run for about 6 to 12 cycles, which used a sample-barcoded 5' primer along with a J-beta primer mix. TCRdb fed the 5' RACE reads into MiXCR, producing one record per CDR3 protein. The sample consists of approximately 800,000 distinct CDR3 sequences, 50% to 65% of them appearing once. The material sequenced was blood. The source of these receptors is a man older than 75 in good health.

This clonotype turned up a few times. The CDR3 bases are TGTGCCAGCAGCCAAAAACGCCCAACCTACAATGAGCAGTTCTTC. Amino acid sequence: CASSQKRPTYNEQFF. The chain recombines TRBV3-1 with TRBJ2-1; D is unresolved. V was clipped by 2 bases and J by 2 bases, with 10 bases between them. The CDR3 is made up of 15 amino acids. From germline, CDR1 is LGHDT and CDR2 YNNKEL (reference sequence).

This clonotype has a single count. The chain links TRBV19 to TRBJ2-1; 7 nucleotides match TRBD2. In germline, CDR1 is LNHDA, CDR2 SQIVND (reference sequence). This CDR3 region has 17 residues. The V and J ends lost 5 bases and 2 bases, in that order; junction bases with no gene match: 12. CDR3 coding DNA: TGTGCCAGTAGTCCGCAGGCCTCTAGCGGCCCCTACAATGAGCAGTTCTTC. Amino acid sequence: CASSPQASSGPYNEQFF.

The rearrangement uses TRBV7-9 and TRBJ2-6, with D perhaps TRBD1 (6 bases). V gave up 5 bases and J gave up 1 base, with 12 bases separating them. Germline lookup yields CDR1 SEHNR and CDR2 FQNEAQ (reference sequence). The CDR3 spans 16 residues. CDR3 bases: TGTGCCAGCAGCCCCGAAAGGGGGTCTGGGGCCAACGTCCTGACTTTC. As protein: CASSPERGSGANVLTF.

This clonotype was seen more than once but under ten times. The rearrangement joins TRBV29-1 to TRBJ2-7; 7 nucleotides match TRBD1. This CDR3 region has 13 residues. Trimming cost V 5 bases and J 5 bases; bases outside gene matches: 9. The germline V gene encodes CDR1 SQVTM and CDR2 ANQGSEA. The DNA for the CDR3 is TGCAGCGTTTCGACAGGGAGCGGTCACGAGCAGTACTTC. It translates to CSVSTGSGHEQYF.

The rearrangement uses TRBV3-1 and TRBJ1-6; TRBD1 matches 7 bases. Germline V gives CDR1 LGHDT, CDR2 YNNKEL (reference sequence). This CDR3 is built from 15 residues. V gave up 3 bases and J gave up 8 bases; unmatched junction bases: 7. The CDR3 region is CASSHRTGADSPLHF. CDR3 in DNA: TGTGCCAGCAGCCACCGCACAGGGGCGGATTCACCCCTCCACTTT. The variable domain in full, with the rest retrieved from reference TRBV3-1 and TRBJ1-6, is DTAVSQTPKYLVTQMGNDKSIKCEQNLGHDTMYWYKQDSKKFLKIMFSYNNKELIINETVPNRFSPKSPDKAHLNLHINSLELGDSAVYFCASSHRTGADSPLHFGNGTRLTVT.

The gene calls are TRBV20-1 and TRBJ1-2, with D possibly being TRBD1 (5 bases). This CDR3 contains 14 residues. The germline V gene encodes CDR1 DFQATT and CDR2 SNEGSKA (reference sequence). Trimming took off 1 base at V and 7 bases at J, with 16 bases between the two ends. CDR3 in amino acids: CSARARGASGGYTF. The DNA for the CDR3 is TGCAGTGCTAGAGCGAGGGGCGCGTCGGGTGGCTACACCTTC.

The V and J genes are TRBV27 and TRBJ1-6; possible D gene TRBD1, 5 bases. Germline-derived CDR1 and CDR2 are MNHEY and SMNVEV (reference sequence). With 4 bases removed from V and 0 bases from J, the gap between germline ends came to 13 bases. The CDR3 runs to 17 residues. Written as DNA, the CDR3 is TGTGCCAGCAGTTCGGCAGGGACGAGCTCCTATAATTCACCCCTCCACTTT. Translation: CASSSAGTSSYNSPLHF.

This clonotype was counted only a few times. The chain links TRBV6-5 to TRBJ1-1; 10 bases are a match to TRBD1. Germline CDR1 reads MNHEY; CDR2 reads SVGAGI. The V segment lost 2 bases and the J segment 0 bases; nucleotides outside the gene matches: 6. The CDR3 covers 17 residues. The DNA for the CDR3 is TGTGCCAGCAGTTACCGCACGGGACAGGGGCTGAACACTGAAGCTTTCTTT. It encodes CASSYRTGQGLNTEAFF.

This clonotype was seen only a few times. This chain joins TRBV20-1 and TRBJ1-2, with D hard to call. The V end lost 0 bases, the J end lost 2 bases, and 10 bases lay between the germline ends. The germline CDR1 and CDR2 sequences are DFQATT and SNEGSKA (reference sequence). This CDR3 comprises 14 residues. CDR3 amino acids: CSARDPGGNYGYTF. CDR3 DNA sequence: TGCAGTGCTAGAGATCCAGGCGGCAACTATGGCTACACCTTC.

This clonotype was seen at least ten times. The chain combines TRBV29-1 with TRBJ2-3, with 7 bases lining up with TRBD2. Germline CDR1 SQVTM, CDR2 ANQGSEA. V lost 6 bases to trimming and J lost 14 bases; unmatched junction nucleotides: 20. This CDR3 comprises 14 residues. The CDR3 DNA follows: TGCAGCGTCGCGCCGACTAGGGACTACAGATACGCGTATTTT. It is translated as CSVAPTRDYRYAYF.

The V and J genes are TRBV6-6 and TRBJ2-3, with a possible D match to TRBD1 (6 bases). The CDR3 contains 15 residues. Germline V gives CDR1 MNHNY, CDR2 SVGAGI (reference sequence). V dropped 4 bases and J dropped 0 bases, with 11 bases sitting between them. The CDR3, as DNA: TGTGCCAGCAGTTCCCGGGACAAGAGCACAGATACGCAGTATTTT. It specifies CASSSRDKSTDTQYF.

The chain links TRBV2 to TRBJ2-1; TRBD2 agrees at 13 bases. The CDR3 is 15 amino acids. Germline CDR1 SNHLY, CDR2 FYNNEI. V dropped 7 bases and J dropped 4; count of bases not matched to a gene: 4. CDR3 nucleotides: TGTGCCAGCACTGGGACTAGCGGGACTTACAATGAGCAGTTCTTC. It is translated as CASTGTSGTYNEQFF. Supplemented by reference TRBV2 and TRBJ2-1, the full variable domain reads EPEVTQTPSHQVTQMGQEVILRCVPISNHLYFYWYRQILGQKVEFLVSFYNNEISEKSEIFDDQFSVERPDGSNFTLKIRSTKLEDSAMYFCASTGTSGTYNEQFFGPGTRLTVL.